What follows are 32 T cell receptor beta chains derived from one specimen sequenced in a study of identical twins. One entry per CDR3 protein, called by TCRdb with MiXCR from the 5' RACE reads. Here the sample spans fewer than 450,000 distinct CDR3 sequences, roughly 9% being singletons. Sequencing used naive T cells sorted from blood. All receptors derive from a woman aged 45-60 years in good health.

Many counts were recorded for this clonotype. The V and J genes are TRBV5-1 and TRBJ2-3; TRBD2 agrees at 9 bases. Germline values: CDR1 SGHRS, CDR2 YFSETQ. V was pared by 3 bases and J by 2 bases, with 7 bases of the junction left unmatched. This CDR3 contains 16 residues. The CDR3 DNA reads TGCGCCAGCAGCTGGCCGACTAGCGGAACCACAGATACGCAGTATTTT. Protein product: CASSWPTSGTTDTQYF.

This chain links TRBV7-3 with TRBJ2-1; D not resolved. The CDR3 has 14 residues. Trimming cost V 0 bases and J 3 bases, with 6 bases left between them. Germline CDR1 SGHTA, CDR2 FQGTGA. The CDR3 region is CASSLTPSYNEQFF. The CDR3 bases are TGTGCCAGCAGCTTAACTCCCAGCTACAATGAGCAGTTCTTC.

This clonotype was observed many times. The chain carries TRBV29-1 and TRBJ1-4; D is unresolved. The germline V gene encodes CDR1 SQVTM and CDR2 ANQGSEA. With 7 bases removed from V and 11 bases from J, the gap between germline ends came to 11 bases. This CDR3 spans 10 amino acids. The CDR3 DNA sequence: TGCAGCGCCCGGGCCGACAAACTGTTTTTT. Amino acids: CSARADKLFF.

This clonotype was counted a few times. The rearrangement links TRBV19 to TRBJ1-3; no definite D call. Germline loops: CDR1 LNHDA, CDR2 SQIVND (reference sequence). Trimming cost V 6 bases and J 3 bases, with 9 bases left between them. This CDR3 has 13 residues. DNA of the CDR3: TGTGCCAGTAGCCCGCCGGGTGGAAACACCATATATTTT. This translates into CASSPPGGNTIYF.

In its sample, this clonotype was seen a few times. This chain uses TRBV20-1 with TRBJ2-7; no firm D call. CDR3 length: 11 amino acids. V gave up 5 bases and J gave up 5 bases, with 10 bases separating them. Looked up from germline, CDR1 is DFQATT and CDR2 is SNEGSKA (reference sequence). The CDR3 sequence is CSARQWDEQYF. CDR3 in DNA: TGCAGTGCTCGCCAATGGGACGAGCAGTACTTC.

This clonotype has just a few counts. The gene calls are TRBV27 and TRBJ1-5; D is unresolved. This CDR3 spans 12 amino acids. V was pared by 6 bases and J by 7 bases, with 10 bases between. Germline CDR1 MNHEY, CDR2 SMNVEV (reference sequence). CDR3 amino acids: CASRTRGQPQHF. DNA for the CDR3: TGTGCCAGCAGGACCCGGGGACAGCCCCAGCATTTT.

Ten or more counts support this clonotype. V gene TRBV18 combines with J gene TRBJ1-4; D gene ambiguous. Between the trimmed V and J ends, which lost 3 bases and 6 bases, there was a span of 2 bases. Germline V lookup: CDR1 KGHSH, CDR2 LQKENI. The CDR3 contains 11 residues. CDR3 protein: CASSPDEKLFF. CDR3 nucleotide sequence: TGTGCCAGCTCACCGGATGAAAAACTGTTTTTT.

This chain uses TRBV7-9 with TRBJ2-7, with a tentative D call TRBD2 (5 bases). The germline V gene has CDR1 SEHNR and CDR2 FQNEAQ (reference sequence). The CDR3 sequence is 14 residues long. Trimming pared 4 bases from V and 3 bases from J, leaving 13 bases between. The CDR3 protein is CASSSEVGDYEQYF. The DNA of the CDR3 is TGTGCCAGCAGCTCCGAGGTGGGAGACTACGAGCAGTACTTC. Variable domain in full (rest from reference TRBV7-9 and TRBJ2-7): DTGVSQNPRHKITKRGQNVTFRCDPISEHNRLYWYRQTLGQGPEFLTYFQNEAQLEKSRLLSDRFSAERPKGSFSTLEIQRTEQGDSAMYLCASSSEVGDYEQYFGPGTRLTVT.

This clonotype was detected a few times. The V call is TRBV29-1, the J call TRBJ1-2; 10 bases are a match to TRBD1. This CDR3 is 14 amino acids long. Germline values: CDR1 SQVTM, CDR2 ANQGSEA. The J segment lost 0 bases and the V segment lost 4 bases, leaving 2 bases of the junction unmatched. The CDR3 loop reads CSVAGQGTNYGYTF. CDR3 DNA sequence: TGCAGCGTTGCGGGACAGGGGACTAACTATGGCTACACCTTC.

This clonotype was found a few times. This chain connects TRBV27 to TRBJ2-1; D remains unclear. Trimming took 4 bases from V and 0 from J, leaving 13 bases between them. This CDR3 contains 16 residues. From germline, CDR1 is MNHEY and CDR2 SMNVEV (reference sequence). The CDR3 loop is CASSSSAWNSYNEQFF. The CDR3 coding sequence is TGTGCCAGCAGTTCCTCGGCATGGAACTCCTACAATGAGCAGTTCTTC.

Only a few counts were recorded for this clonotype. CDR3 amino acids: CSTREIRPGDQPQHF. The CDR3 DNA is TGCAGTACGAGGGAGATCCGCCCTGGGGATCAGCCCCAGCATTTT. The chain employs TRBV20-1 and TRBJ1-5; no reliable D call. This CDR3 spans 15 amino acids. Trimming pared 8 bases from V and 5 bases from J, leaving 22 bases between. Germline CDR1 and CDR2: DFQATT and SNEGSKA (reference sequence).

This clonotype was observed many times. As DNA, the CDR3 is TGTGCCAGCAGCTTCCCGGACAGCTCCAATCAGCCCCAGCATTTT. Its translation is CASSFPDSSNQPQHF. The rearrangement links TRBV5-5 to TRBJ1-5; a weak D match, TRBD1 (6 bases). The CDR3 sequence is 15 residues long. The germline gives CDR1 SGHKS, CDR2 YYEKEE (reference sequence). Trimming pared 2 bases from V and 3 bases from J, leaving 12 bases between.

This clonotype was counted a few times. This rearrangement joins TRBV7-9 to TRBJ2-1; the match to TRBD1 covers 9 bases. The CDR3 is made up of 16 amino acids. Germline values: CDR1 SEHNR, CDR2 FQNEAQ (reference sequence). J lost 4 bases, V lost 6 bases, and 10 bases had no gene match. CDR3 sequence (DNA): TGTGCCAGCAGACCTCTTCGGGACAGGGCTTACAATGAGCAGTTCTTC. Its protein product is CASRPLRDRAYNEQFF. Variable domain in full (rest from reference TRBV7-9 and TRBJ2-1): DTGVSQNPRHKITKRGQNVTFRCDPISEHNRLYWYRQTLGQGPEFLTYFQNEAQLEKSRLLSDRFSAERPKGSFSTLEIQRTEQGDSAMYLCASRPLRDRAYNEQFFGPGTRLTVL.

The gene calls are TRBV20-1 and TRBJ1-2; 7 bases line up with TRBD1. The ends lost 4 bases at V and 0 bases at J; junction bases unmatched: 5. The V gene's germline CDR1 is DFQATT and CDR2 SNEGSKA (reference sequence). The CDR3 has 14 residues. The CDR3 loop reads CSAMEGASNYGYTF. The CDR3 nucleotides read TGCAGTGCTATGGAGGGGGCATCTAACTATGGCTACACCTTC.

CDR3 nucleotide sequence: TGTGCCTGCAAGGGGGATCAAACCTACGAGCAGTACGTC. Its protein is CACKGDQTYEQYV. The rearrangement uses TRBV21-1 and TRBJ2-7; the table's TRBD1 call for D was not verified on the DNA. TRBV21-1 is a listed pseudogene. This CDR3 has 13 residues.

This clonotype was picked up a small number of times. This chain connects TRBV5-1 to TRBJ2-7, with 7 positions matching TRBD1. Looked up from germline, CDR1 is SGHRS and CDR2 is YFSETQ. V was clipped by 0 bases and J by 6 bases; unmatched bases: 15. This CDR3 region has 17 residues. CDR3 region: CASSLARVGDSPLEQYF. The CDR3 DNA is TGCGCCAGCAGCTTGGCCAGGGTAGGGGACAGCCCCCTCGAGCAGTACTTC.

This clonotype has a handful of counts. The J gene is TRBJ1-2, the V gene TRBV7-2; TRBD1 might be the D (6 bases). Germline V gene lookup returns CDR1 SGHTA and CDR2 FQGNSA. CDR3 length: 17 amino acids. V lost 1 base and J 3 bases, leaving 18 bases between the germline ends. CDR3 DNA sequence: TGTGCCAGCAGCTTAGTCCCACCCGGGGGGGGCCACTATGGCTACACCTTC. Protein product: CASSLVPPGGGHYGYTF.

This sequence joins TRBV5-1 and TRBJ2-2; no definite D call. The CDR3 spans 13 residues. Germline CDR1 and CDR2: SGHRS and YFSETQ. The ends were cut back, 5 bases at V and 0 bases at J, with 5 bases in the middle. In DNA form, the CDR3 reads TGCGCCAGCAGAAGTTCGAACACCGGGGAGCTGTTTTTT. It translates to CASRSSNTGELFF.

In this sample, this clonotype turned up once. The V and J genes are TRBV10-3 and TRBJ2-7; tentatively, D is TRBD1 (5 bases). V lost 2 bases to trimming and J lost 6 bases, with 8 bases between them. The CDR3 contains 12 residues. Germline V gene data show CDR1 as ENHRY and CDR2 as SYGVKD. The CDR3 loop is CAISEVDTEQYV. DNA for the CDR3: TGTGCCATCAGTGAGGTGGACACCGAGCAGTACGTC.

A few counts support this clonotype. The chain combines TRBV5-1 with TRBJ2-7; 8 bases match TRBD1. The CDR3 is 14 amino acids. V was pared by 5 bases and J by 6 bases, with 10 bases of the junction left unmatched. Germline CDR1 is SGHRS and CDR2 is YFSETQ. CDR3: CASSLTQGAIEQYF. CDR3 nucleotide sequence: TGCGCCAGCAGTTTGACTCAGGGGGCGATCGAGCAGTACTTC.

The V call is TRBV15, the J call TRBJ2-3; D is uncertain. There are 16 residues in the CDR3. In germline, CDR1 is LNHNV, CDR2 YYDKDF (reference sequence). Trimming pared 0 bases from V and 1 base from J, leaving 11 bases between. CDR3 nucleotides: TGTGCCACCAGCAGAGAGGGCTTGGGTGGCACAGATACGCAGTATTTT. This codes for CATSREGLGGTDTQYF.

This clonotype showed up many times. The chain is built from TRBV6-1 and TRBJ2-3, with D perhaps matching TRBD1 or TRBD2 (6 bases each). Germline V gene sequence: CDR1 MNHNS, CDR2 SASEGT. The CDR3 sequence is 15 residues long. V lost 7 bases and J 4 bases, leaving 18 bases between the germline ends. CDR3 residues: CASKTEVGGADTQYF. The CDR3 bases are TGTGCCAGCAAAACAGAGGTCGGGGGCGCAGATACGCAGTATTTT.

This clonotype was recorded many times. The chain is built from TRBV20-1 and TRBJ2-1, with 12 bases lining up with TRBD2. V lost 2 bases and J lost 4; bases outside the gene matches: 15. This CDR3 contains 19 residues. Germline loops: CDR1 DFQATT, CDR2 SNEGSKA (reference sequence). CDR3 sequence reads: CSARPPPGLAGFVYNEQFF. In DNA form, the CDR3 reads TGCAGTGCTAGACCCCCCCCCGGACTAGCGGGATTCGTATACAATGAGCAGTTCTTC.

This clonotype was seen ten or more times. The chain employs TRBV10-3 and TRBJ2-7, with D unclear. This CDR3 is built from 12 residues. Germline loops: CDR1 ENHRY, CDR2 SYGVKD. V gave up 6 bases and J gave up 7 bases, with 13 bases separating them. The CDR3 DNA reads TGTGCCATCAGCACTGTGCAGGCTGAGCAGTACTTC. It codes for CAISTVQAEQYF.

In its sample, this clonotype was seen a few times. A single base separates this from a much larger clone, so it may be a read error. This chain links TRBV5-1 with TRBJ1-1; D call uncertain. Per the germline V gene, CDR1 is SGHRS and CDR2 is YFSETQ. There are 13 residues in the CDR3. Trimming cost V 0 bases and J 1 base, with 4 bases left between them. This CDR3 is CASSLETNTEAFF. CDR3 bases: TGCGCCAGCAGCTTGGAGACGAACACTGAAGCTTTCTTT.

This clonotype appeared many times. This chain joins TRBV7-9 and TRBJ1-6, with 10 bases matching TRBD1. The germline CDR1 and CDR2 sequences are SEHNR and FQNEAQ (reference sequence). J gave up 10 bases and V 7 bases, and 13 bases lay outside the gene matches. There are 16 residues in the CDR3. DNA for the CDR3: TGTGCCAGCACCAACTCCGGGACAGGGGAAGGCTCACCCCTCCACTTT. Translated, it gives CASTNSGTGEGSPLHF.

The V call is TRBV29-1, the J call TRBJ1-1; weak D call: TRBD1 (6 bases). Trimming removed 8 bases from V and 7 bases from J, with 14 bases in between. The CDR3 covers 11 residues. Germline CDR1 is SQVTM and CDR2 is ANQGSEA. The CDR3 spells CSSVGGLEAFF. The CDR3 DNA reads as TGCAGCTCCGTGGGGGGGCTTGAAGCTTTCTTT.

This clonotype was detected only a few times. V is TRBV3-1 and J is TRBJ1-1; D gene uncertain. This CDR3 comprises 14 residues. V was trimmed by 4 bases and J by 0 bases, leaving 9 bases between them. Germline loops: CDR1 LGHDT, CDR2 YNNKEL (reference sequence). For the CDR3, the DNA is TGTGCCAGCAGCCTTAGAAGCTTGAACACTGAAGCTTTCTTT. Amino acids: CASSLRSLNTEAFF.

J is TRBJ2-3 and V is TRBV9; D is unclear. CDR3 size: 15 residues. Germline V CDR1 and CDR2: SGDLS, YYNGEE. V shed 2 bases and J shed 2 bases, with 12 bases lying between them. CDR3: CASSVGGTNTDTQYF. The CDR3 DNA is TGTGCCAGCAGCGTTGGCGGAACGAACACAGATACGCAGTATTTT.

The chain joins TRBV25-1 to TRBJ2-7; 7 positions match TRBD1. V was pared by 6 bases and J by 6 bases, with 8 bases of the junction left unmatched. CDR3 size: 13 residues. Germline loops: CDR1 MGHDK, CDR2 SYGVNS. Here the CDR3 reads CASSAGDSIEQYV. The CDR3 DNA reads TGTGCCAGCAGCGCAGGGGACAGCATCGAGCAGTACGTC.

This clonotype was detected a few times. J is TRBJ2-7 and V is TRBV5-1; possibly TRBD1 for D (6 bases). CDR3 length equals 12 residues. The germline V and J ends were trimmed by 4 bases and 3 bases, with 8 bases remaining between them. CDR1 is SGHRS, CDR2 YFSETQ, per germline. This chain's CDR3 is CASSRDNYEQYF. The CDR3, as DNA: TGCGCCAGCAGCCGGGACAACTACGAGCAGTACTTC.

The chain has TRBV20-1 and TRBJ2-5; 7 bases are a match to TRBD1. CDR1 DFQATT and CDR2 SNEGSKA come from the germline V gene (reference sequence). V shed 1 base and J 5 bases; nucleotides not matched to a gene: 7. There are 14 residues in the CDR3. The chain's CDR3 is CSARGQGVWETQYF. The CDR3 region has the DNA TGCAGTGCTAGAGGTCAGGGGGTTTGGGAGACCCAGTACTTC.